This T cell receptor beta chain was identified during a study of metastatic and nonmetastatic thyroid tumors. Overall study: Across peripheral blood and tumor or nodule tissue samples taken from malignant and benign thyroid patients, the repertoires were compared with one another.

TCRdb used MiXCR to call clones anew from the PCR reads. The sample lists thousands of clones, about 30% seen once, with 25% to 30% in the top ten. The CDR3 has 15 amino acids. Germline CDR1 reads SGHNT; CDR2 reads YYREEE (reference sequence). V trimming: 0 bases; J trimming: 3 bases; junction bases outside the gene matches: 5. No patient received treatment before thyroid surgery. The chain couples TRBV5-4 to TRBJ2-7, with 8 bases lining up with TRBD2. The sequencing sample was made of adjacent normal tissue. The TCR sequence derives from a female donor with papillary thyroid cancer or a benign thyroid nodule (not recorded which). Some clones in this sample may be carry-over from other donors' samples. The CDR3 is CASSLAGGSYYEQYF. As DNA, the CDR3 is TGTGCCAGCAGCTTGGCGGGGGGGTCGTACTACGAGCAGTACTTC.